The source of this T cell receptor beta chain is a study of T cell repertoires in cytomegalovirus infection. About the study: It can be stated that public TCR beta signatures indicated CMV infection as well as a matching HLA type. Study-wide findings and caveats: CMV-specific HLA-C-restricted TCR beta clonotypes dominated the ex vivo response. People with CMV and the relevant HLA were identified by cumulative public TCR beta family frequency.

TCRdb analysed the reads with MiXCR anew, one entry per CDR3 protein. The repertoire holds some 180,000 distinct CDR3 sequences, with roughly a fifth as singletons. The CDR3 covers 17 residues. J was trimmed by 6 bases and V by 5 bases; bases with no gene match: 11. In germline, CDR1 is SGHVS, CDR2 FNYEAQ. This clonotype has a single count. Its antigen is not known. The source material was PBMCs. The TCR comes from a human donor in good health (CMV status not recorded). Some clones in this sample may be carry-over from other donors' samples. J is TRBJ2-1 and V is TRBV7-6, with 12 bases matching TRBD1. In DNA form, the CDR3 reads TGTGCCAGCAGCACCTCCCCGGGACAGGGGGCCTCCAATGAGCAGTTCTTC. Protein product: CASSTSPGQGASNEQFF. Filled out from reference TRBV7-6 and TRBJ2-1, the complete variable domain reads GAGVSQSPRYKVTKRGQDVALRCDPISGHVSLYWYRQALGQGPEFLTYFNYEAQQDKSGLPNDRFSAERPEGSISTLTIQRTEQRDSAMYRCASSTSPGQGASNEQFFGPGTRLTVL.